The 5 T cell receptor beta chains reported below all come from one sample, sequenced in a study of PD-L1 blockade in urothelial cancer. The repertoire was sequenced with immunoSEQ multiplex PCR; TCRdb's copy has only in-frame clones and lacks some. The sample yields about 110,000 clones, around 85% seen once. The source was PBMCs, collected around atezolizumab (anti-PD-L1) treatment. The receptor source for this set is a man aged 45-65 years with urothelial cancer.

V gene TRBV11-1 combines with J gene TRBJ2-2, with 7 bases aligning to TRBD1. The CDR3 is 15 residues long. From germline, CDR1 is SGHAT and CDR2 FQDESV (reference sequence). The V and J ends lost 7 bases and 1 base, in that order; junction bases with no gene match: 6. The CDR3 bases are TGTGCCAGCACTCCAGGGGGATGGAACACCGGGGAGCTGTTTTTT. Protein product: CASTPGGWNTGELFF. The full variable domain, completed using reference TRBV11-1 and TRBJ2-2, is EAEVAQSPRYKITEKSQAVAFWCDPISGHATLYWYRQILGQGPELLVQFQDESVVDDSQLPKDRFSAERLKGVDSTLKIQPAELGDSAMYLCASTPGGWNTGELFFGEGSRLTVL.

J is TRBJ1-6 and V is TRBV11-3, with TRBD1 matching 8 bases. The trim removed 5 bases at V and 0 bases at J, leaving 6 bases unmatched. Germline V CDR1 and CDR2: SGHNT, YENEEA. The CDR3 length is 17 residues. CDR3 residues: CASSIHRGGSYNSPLHF. The DNA for the CDR3 is TGTGCCAGCAGCATCCACAGGGGGGGCTCCTATAATTCACCCCTCCACTTT.

This clone occurred once. The chain uses TRBV5-1 and TRBJ2-7, with 10 bases aligning to TRBD2. Germline V gene lookup returns CDR1 SGHRS and CDR2 YFSETQ. V was pared by 4 bases and J by 7 bases, with 11 bases of the junction left unmatched. This CDR3 is built from 15 residues. CDR3 coding DNA: TGCGCCAGCAGCCACCAAGCGGGAGGGCCCGGTGAGCAGTACTTC. Translated, it gives CASSHQAGGPGEQYF.

V usage is TRBV2 and J usage is TRBJ2-7; D gene unclear. The CDR3 is 12 residues long. Germline CDR1 is SNHLY and CDR2 is FYNNEI. V was shortened by 6 bases and J by 1 base, with 7 bases between the two germline ends. CDR3 sequence: CASSAVSYEQYF. The CDR3 DNA sequence: TGTGCCAGCAGCGCAGTTTCCTACGAGCAGTACTTC.

The genes are TRBV5-4 and TRBJ2-7; no firm D call. Germline CDR1 SGHNT, CDR2 YYREEE (reference sequence). The CDR3 covers 9 residues. The germline V and J ends were trimmed by 5 bases and 6 bases, with 3 bases remaining between them. CDR3 in amino acids: CASRAEQYF. Here the CDR3 DNA reads TGTGCCAGCAGGGCCGAGCAGTACTTC.